This T cell receptor beta chain was recovered during a study of shared clonotypes between healthy human individuals. Overall study context: Contributing individuals were two females and a few males aged 18 to 49. Each donor contributed plates that comprised three CD4 naive, three CD4 memory, two CD8 naive and one CD8 memory. Study-level findings and limits: Owing to a small donor count, the genetic and exposure-history diversity represented was limited.

Assay: immunoSEQ multiplex PCR; the TCRdb copy retains only in-frame clones and omits some. Found here are about a million clones, approximately 77% of them singletons; the top ten hold about 0.89%. Notes on this clone: Its antigen is unknown.

Trimming removed 0 bases from V and 9 bases from J; junction bases left unmatched: 3. Germline CDR1 reads LGHNA; CDR2 reads YNFKEQ. This CDR3 has 15 amino acids. This clonotype was sampled from a man aged 18 to 35 in good health. Some clones in this sample may be carry-over from other donors' samples. This sequence joins TRBV4-2 and TRBJ1-5; 12 bases align to TRBD1. Sequenced sample: memory CD4+ T cells from PBMCs. Subset indicated: CD45RA-negative fraction. The CDR3 sequence: CASSQEGDRGRPQHF. CDR3 in DNA: TGTGCCAGCAGCCAAGAAGGGGACAGGGGGCGGCCCCAGCATTTT.